One sample yielded the 15 T cell receptor beta chains listed below, sequenced in a study of T cell responses to AZD1222 COVID-19 vaccine. Assay: immunoSEQ multiplex PCR; the TCRdb copy retains only in-frame clones and omits some. The sample includes more than 110,000 clones, more than 90% of them seen just once. The specimen comprised peripheral blood, sampled on day 0 of AZD1222 vaccination. The receptor set was obtained from an adult in good health.

The chain carries TRBV24-1 and TRBJ1-4; 7 positions agree with TRBD1. Germline V gives CDR1 KGHDR, CDR2 SFDVKD. The CDR3 contains 14 residues. After removal of 7 bases from V and 5 bases from J, the junction contained 6 bases not matched to a gene. The CDR3 sequence is CATRRQGPNEKLFF. The CDR3 bases are TGTGCCACCAGGAGACAGGGACCGAATGAAAAACTGTTTTTT.

V is TRBV28 and J is TRBJ1-5, with 7 bases fitting TRBD1. The germline CDR1 and CDR2 sequences are MDHEN and SYDVKM. V gave up 2 bases and J gave up 7 bases; unmatched junction bases: 8. The CDR3 contains 15 residues. In nucleotides, the CDR3 is TGTGCCAGCAGTTTACGACAGGGTATTATGCAGCCCCAGCATTTT. This translates into CASSLRQGIMQPQHF.

The chain recombines TRBV10-3 with TRBJ1-5, with 9 bases aligning to TRBD1. CDR1 is ENHRY and CDR2 is SYGVKD in the germline V gene. V gave up 3 bases and J gave up 6 bases; unmatched junction bases: 15. The CDR3 totals 18 residues. The CDR3 bases are TGTGCCATCAGTGATGGCGGGAAGGGACAGGGAAGCCGTCAGCCCCAGCATTTT. Protein product: CAISDGGKGQGSRQPQHF.

The chain employs TRBV4-1 and TRBJ2-1; D gene unclear. Trimming took off 5 bases at V and 8 bases at J, with 16 bases between the two ends. The germline CDR1 and CDR2 sequences are MGHRA and YSYEKL. The CDR3 runs 14 residues. The CDR3 coding sequence is TGCGCCAGCAGCTACCAAGAAAAGGGCTATGAGCAGTTCTTC. It yields the protein CASSYQEKGYEQFF.

The V call is TRBV5-1, the J call TRBJ1-1; D unresolved. V gave up 5 bases and J gave up 8 bases, with 16 bases separating them. The CDR3 extends over 13 amino acids. Germline lookup yields CDR1 SGHRS and CDR2 YFSETQ. The CDR3, as DNA: TGCGCCAGCAGTCCCGGACGGGAGGGCGAAGCTTTCTTT. Protein product: CASSPGREGEAFF.

V and J are TRBV7-2 and TRBJ1-1; TRBD1 is a possible D gene (5 bases). CDR3 size: 13 residues. Per germline, CDR1 SGHTA and CDR2 FQGNSA. Trimming left V 2 bases short and J 5 bases short, with 9 bases between. The CDR3 DNA reads as TGTGCCAGCAGCTTACCAAAGGGGACTGAAGCTTTCTTT. The encoded protein is CASSLPKGTEAFF.

This chain connects TRBV25-1 to TRBJ1-1; D possibly corresponds to TRBD1 (6 bases). This CDR3 has 13 residues. V dropped 5 bases and J dropped 7 bases, with 14 bases sitting between them. CDR1 and CDR2 (germline): MGHDK, SYGVNS. The CDR3 DNA follows: TGTGCCAGCAGTCCCGGACAGCCTCATGAAGCTTTCTTT. It specifies CASSPGQPHEAFF.

The gene calls are TRBV29-1 and TRBJ2-5; D unclear. The germline CDR1 and CDR2 sequences are SQVTM and ANQGSEA. With 2 bases removed from V and 2 bases from J, the gap between germline ends came to 9 bases. This CDR3 contains 13 residues. The CDR3 DNA follows: TGCAGCGTTGAATCGGGTGGGCAAGAGACCCAGTACTTC. Residues: CSVESGGQETQYF.

This clone was detected once. CDR3 in DNA: TGTGCCAGCAGTGGGGACAGGGGGATTGAGACCCAGTACTTC. This sequence encodes CASSGDRGIETQYF. The chain employs TRBV25-1 and TRBJ2-5; TRBD1 matches at 11 bases. Germline V gives CDR1 MGHDK, CDR2 SYGVNS. J was trimmed by 5 bases and V by 4 bases; bases with no gene match: 3. CDR3 length: 14 amino acids.

The V call is TRBV28, the J call TRBJ2-7; D tentatively reads TRBD1 or TRBD2 (6 bases each). Deletions cut 6 bases from V and 0 bases from J, with 12 bases between. The CDR3 runs to 14 residues. Per the germline V gene, CDR1 is MDHEN and CDR2 is SYDVKM. The DNA for the CDR3 is TGTGCCAGCAGGGAGGGGGGCAGCTCCTACGAGCAGTACTTC. Amino acid sequence: CASREGGSSYEQYF. The entire variable domain, with the rest obtained from reference TRBV28 and TRBJ2-7, is as follows: DVKVTQSSRYLVKRTGEKVFLECVQDMDHENMFWYRQDPGLGLRLIYFSYDVKMKEKGDIPEGYSVSREKKERFSLILESASTNQTSMYLCASREGGSSYEQYFGPGTRLTVT.

This rearrangement joins TRBV28 to TRBJ2-5, with 9 bases identical to TRBD1. Germline values: CDR1 MDHEN, CDR2 SYDVKM. Trimming took 6 bases from V and 7 from J; bases not matched to a gene: 9. This CDR3 has 14 amino acids. The CDR3 nucleotides are TGTGCCAGCAGCCCCGCGAGACAGGGGGGGACCCAGTACTTC. The encoded protein is CASSPARQGGTQYF.

The chain joins TRBV19 to TRBJ2-3; no definite D call. This CDR3 comprises 13 residues. The germline V gene has CDR1 LNHDA and CDR2 SQIVND (reference sequence). Trimming shortened V by 4 bases and J by 2 bases, and 7 bases separated the two germline ends. This chain's CDR3 is CASSSGFTDTQYF. CDR3 sequence (DNA): TGTGCCAGTAGTAGTGGGTTCACAGATACGCAGTATTTT. The full variable domain, in which reference TRBV19 and TRBJ2-3 provide the parts outside the CDR3, is DGGITQSPKYLFRKEGQNVTLSCEQNLNHDAMYWYRQDPGQGLRLIYYSQIVNDFQKGDIAEGYSVSREKKESFPLTVTSAQKNPTAFYLCASSSGFTDTQYFGPGTRLTVL.

This chain uses TRBV7-9 with TRBJ1-2; D is uncertain. The germline gives CDR1 SEHNR, CDR2 FQNEAQ (reference sequence). The ends were cut back, 3 bases at V and 6 bases at J, with 5 bases in the middle. The CDR3 length is 11 residues. The chain's CDR3 is CASSFPNGYTF. The CDR3, as DNA: TGTGCCAGCAGCTTCCCAAATGGCTACACCTTC.

This chain's CDR3 is CASSLGPGMDEQFF. The CDR3 DNA reads TGTGCCAGCAGCTTAGGCCCGGGGATGGATGAGCAGTTCTTC. The rearrangement joins TRBV7-2 to TRBJ2-1; D is perhaps TRBD2 (5 bases). Trimming cost V 1 base and J 8 bases, with 12 bases left between them. This CDR3 contains 14 residues. From germline, CDR1 is SGHTA and CDR2 FQGNSA.

This clone was recorded once. The V call is TRBV5-4, the J call TRBJ1-1; D is uncertain. The ends were cut back, 3 bases at V and 4 bases at J, with 13 bases in the middle. Germline values: CDR1 SGHNT, CDR2 YYREEE (reference sequence). The CDR3 consists of 14 residues. CDR3 sequence reads: CASSSGFGLTEAFF. DNA for the CDR3: TGTGCCAGCAGCTCCGGTTTCGGGCTCACTGAAGCTTTCTTT.